One and the same sample provided the 20 T cell receptor beta chains below, sequenced in a study of blood T cell repertoires in COVID-19. Produced via immunoSEQ multiplex PCR; TCRdb's table is partial and in-frame only. This sample carries a few hundred thousand clones, around 91% of them seen once, and the ten largest clones take under 15%. The specimen was peripheral blood. These TCRs come from a woman aged 55 to 70 with acute or convalescent COVID-19.

V usage is TRBV12-5 and J usage is TRBJ2-1, with 12 bases matching TRBD2. Germline assignment: CDR1 LGHNT and CDR2 FRNRAP. The CDR3 consists of 15 residues. V gave up 6 bases and J gave up 6 bases; unmatched junction bases: 6. CDR3 nucleotide sequence: TGTGCTAGTGGGCGAAGACTAGCGGGAGTCAATGAGCAGTTCTTC. Translation gives CASGRRLAGVNEQFF.

This clone was counted a few times. The V and J genes are TRBV7-8 and TRBJ1-5, with 7 nucleotides matching TRBD1. The CDR3 consists of 14 residues. CDR1 is SGHVS, CDR2 FQNEAQ, per germline. Unmatched junction bases numbered 3, after V lost 5 bases and J lost 2 bases. CDR3 residues: CASSPGTGNQPQHF. The CDR3 DNA sequence: TGTGCCAGCAGCCCAGGGACAGGCAATCAGCCCCAGCATTTT.

The chain joins TRBV18 to TRBJ2-7; D unclear. Germline CDR1 KGHSH, CDR2 LQKENI. This CDR3 has 12 amino acids. V was cut by 3 bases and J by 6 bases, with 9 bases left in between. CDR3 sequence reads: CASSPELPEQYF. The CDR3 DNA reads TGTGCCAGCTCACCGGAGCTACCCGAGCAGTACTTC.

The chain is built from TRBV4-2 and TRBJ1-4; D is possibly TRBD1 (6 bases). This CDR3 has 17 amino acids. Trimming took off 0 bases at V and 5 bases at J, with 16 bases between the two ends. The germline V gene encodes CDR1 LGHNA and CDR2 YNFKEQ. CDR3 in amino acids: CASSQDPGGKGNEKLFF. The DNA of the CDR3 is TGTGCCAGCAGCCAAGATCCGGGGGGCAAGGGAAATGAAAAACTGTTTTTT.

V is TRBV3-1 (or the pseudogene TRBV3-2) and J is TRBJ2-2; D unclear. Germline V gene sequence: CDR1 LGHDT, CDR2 YNNKEL (reference sequence). The CDR3 contains 13 residues. The germline V and J ends were trimmed by 3 bases and 4 bases, with 6 bases remaining between them. CDR3 bases: TGTGCCAGCAGCCACCTTTCCACCGGGGAGCTGTTTTTT. Its protein product is CASSHLSTGELFF.

This clone was recorded a few times. The CDR3 here is CASTQASGPNNEQFF. In DNA form, the CDR3 reads TGTGCCAGCACCCAAGCTAGCGGGCCTAACAATGAGCAGTTCTTC. The chain carries TRBV2 and TRBJ2-1; the match to TRBD2 covers 8 bases. CDR3 length: 15 amino acids. Germline V lookup: CDR1 SNHLY, CDR2 FYNNEI. The V segment lost 7 bases and the J segment 5 bases; nucleotides outside the gene matches: 10.

The V gene is TRBV30, the J gene TRBJ1-2; D might be TRBD1 (6 bases). The CDR3 has 12 amino acids. The V gene lost 7 bases and the J gene lost 4 bases, with 13 bases spanning the gap. CDR1 GTSNPN and CDR2 SVGIG come from the germline V gene (reference sequence). The CDR3 DNA reads as TGTGCCTTAGGGGGAAACTCCTATGGCTACACCTTC. The encoded protein is CALGGNSYGYTF.

The sample holds a few counts of this clone. This chain connects TRBV19 to TRBJ1-2, with TRBD1 matching over 7 bases. The CDR3 sequence is 15 residues long. V was clipped by 6 bases and J by 4 bases; unmatched bases: 11. The germline CDR1 and CDR2 sequences are LNHDA and SQIVND (reference sequence). CDR3 in amino acids: CASSKNGQVSYGYTF. For the CDR3, the DNA is TGTGCCAGTAGCAAAAACGGACAGGTCTCCTATGGCTACACCTTC.

V gene TRBV14 combines with J gene TRBJ2-7, with no clear D. With 4 bases removed from V and 3 bases from J, the gap between germline ends came to 13 bases. Looked up from germline, CDR1 is SGHDN and CDR2 is FVKESK. This CDR3 region has 14 residues. The CDR3 is CASSRSPSLYEQYF. The CDR3 DNA sequence: TGTGCCAGCAGCCGATCGCCGAGCCTCTACGAGCAGTACTTC.

This sequence joins TRBV28 and TRBJ1-5; TRBD1 agrees at 8 bases. The CDR3 length is 14 residues. The germline V gene has CDR1 MDHEN and CDR2 SYDVKM. The trim removed 7 bases at V and 2 bases at J, leaving 4 bases unmatched. For the CDR3, the DNA is TGTGCCAGCACCTGGGGACAGGGCAATCAGCCCCAGCATTTT. It yields the protein CASTWGQGNQPQHF.

The V call is TRBV29-1, the J call TRBJ1-1; tentative D call: TRBD1 (6 bases). This CDR3 is 13 amino acids long. The V and J ends lost 6 bases and 3 bases respectively, with 14 bases between them. Germline V gene data show CDR1 as SQVTM and CDR2 as ANQGSEA. This CDR3 is CSVKDSSHTEAFF. As DNA, the CDR3 is TGCAGCGTAAAGGACAGTTCTCACACTGAAGCTTTCTTT.

The CDR3: CASSSGQVDYEQYF. In nucleotides, the CDR3 is TGCGCCAGCAGCTCGGGACAGGTGGACTACGAGCAGTACTTC. The chain carries TRBV5-1 and TRBJ2-7; 8 nucleotides agree with TRBD1. V was clipped by 3 bases and J by 3 bases; unmatched bases: 5. Per germline, CDR1 SGHRS and CDR2 YFSETQ. The CDR3 has 14 amino acids.

This clone was counted a single time. J is TRBJ2-7 and V is TRBV28; TRBD2 matches at 10 bases. Trimming cost V 6 bases and J 4 bases; bases outside gene matches: 6. Germline lookup yields CDR1 MDHEN and CDR2 SYDVKM. The CDR3 has 14 residues. For the CDR3, the DNA is TGTGCCAGCAGATATAGCGGGAGGTTATACGAGCAGTACTTC. Translated, it gives CASRYSGRLYEQYF.

The genes are TRBV7-2 and TRBJ1-2; D remains ambiguous. The germline V gene has CDR1 SGHTA and CDR2 FQGNSA. CDR3 length: 15 residues. Trimming took off 5 bases at V and 8 bases at J, with 21 bases between the two ends. For the CDR3, the DNA is TGTGCCAGCAGCCCCCGGTACCGGCCCGACTGGGGCTACACCTTC. This encodes CASSPRYRPDWGYTF.

The chain is built from TRBV6-4 and TRBJ2-3, with 8 bases aligning to TRBD1. The CDR3 totals 15 residues. Germline V lookup: CDR1 MRHNA, CDR2 SNTAGT. V lost 4 bases, J lost 2 bases, and 5 bases stayed unmatched. The CDR3 nucleotides are TGTGCCAGCAGTGTGACCAGGGGGCTCACAGATACGCAGTATTTT. Translating gives CASSVTRGLTDTQYF.

This clone was observed once. The rearrangement joins TRBV19 to TRBJ1-1; TRBD1 is a possible D gene (5 bases). This CDR3 has 15 residues. In germline, CDR1 is LNHDA, CDR2 SQIVND (reference sequence). The V gene lost 3 bases and the J gene lost 4 bases, with 15 bases spanning the gap. The CDR3 region has the DNA TGTGCCAGTAGTATGCGGGGGAACCCCGGCACTGAAGCTTTCTTT. Amino acids: CASSMRGNPGTEAFF.

The V gene is TRBV4-1, the J gene TRBJ2-4; possibly TRBD1 for D (6 bases). The CDR3 consists of 18 residues. The V gene's germline CDR1 is MGHRA and CDR2 YSYEKL. V was shortened by 0 bases and J by 4 bases, with 19 bases between the two germline ends. The CDR3 reads CASSQETPRQATKNIQYF. The DNA of the CDR3 is TGCGCCAGCAGCCAAGAAACCCCCAGACAGGCGACGAAAAACATTCAGTACTTC.

This clone was observed a few times. The genes are TRBV2 and TRBJ2-3, with a weak D call TRBD1 (6 bases). The V end was cut by 2 bases, the J end by 3 bases, with 12 bases between. Per the germline V gene, CDR1 is SNHLY and CDR2 is FYNNEI. CDR3 length: 15 residues. The CDR3 loop reads CASSERGSGTDTQYF. The CDR3 DNA follows: TGTGCCAGCAGTGAAAGGGGGAGTGGAACAGATACGCAGTATTTT.

The chain employs TRBV7-6 and TRBJ2-1; a weak D match, TRBD2 (6 bases). Germline V gene lookup returns CDR1 SGHVS and CDR2 FNYEAQ. The CDR3 loop spans 20 amino acids. V shed 1 base and J shed 0 bases, with 22 bases lying between them. The CDR3 DNA reads TGTGCCAGCAGCTTAGAGGTTGGGCAGGGAGGCCTAGTCTCCTACAATGAGCAGTTCTTC. Protein sequence: CASSLEVGQGGLVSYNEQFF.

This chain connects TRBV3-1 (or the pseudogene TRBV3-2) to TRBJ1-1; D is perhaps TRBD1 (6 bases). CDR1 LGHDT and CDR2 YNNKEL come from the germline V gene (reference sequence). The V and J ends lost 4 bases and 4 bases respectively, with 10 bases between them. The CDR3 is 13 amino acids. In DNA, the CDR3 is TGTGCCAGCAGCCCGGGACAAATCACTGAAGCTTTCTTT. Encoded protein: CASSPGQITEAFF.